These 6 T cell receptor beta chains originate from one sample sequenced in a study of T cell repertoires in cytomegalovirus infection. The antigens of these receptors remain unknown. TCRdb re-called the reads through MiXCR, storing one row per CDR3 protein. The sample includes about 150,000 distinct CDR3 sequences, roughly 32% of them seen just once. The input for sequencing was CD8+ T cells from cultured PBMCs, taken from culture after CMV antigen stimulation. All receptors derive from a human donor in good health (CMV status not recorded). Some clones in this sample may be carry-over from other donors' samples.

The rearrangement links TRBV12-3 or TRBV12-4 to TRBJ2-5, with TRBD2 matching over 9 bases. After removal of 3 bases from V and 2 bases from J, the junction contained 16 bases not matched to a gene. The CDR3 has 19 amino acids. This CDR3 reads CASSFFVVAGANPQETQYF. CDR3 bases: TGTGCCAGCAGTTTTTTTGTGGTAGCGGGGGCCAACCCTCAAGAGACCCAGTACTTC.

The V gene is TRBV12-3 or TRBV12-4, the J gene TRBJ2-7; 8 positions agree with TRBD1. The CDR3 length is 14 residues. With V trimmed by 5 bases and J by 3 bases, 6 bases remained unmatched. Here the CDR3 reads CASSQLQGDYEQYF. The CDR3 DNA reads TGTGCCAGCAGTCAACTACAGGGGGACTACGAGCAGTACTTC.

This chain joins TRBV27 and TRBJ1-1; unclear D gene. The CDR3 consists of 13 residues. Deletions cut 5 bases from V and 8 bases from J, with 15 bases between. CDR1 and CDR2 (germline): MNHEY, SMNVEV (reference sequence). CDR3 in amino acids: CASSLGRAREAFF. The CDR3 DNA follows: TGTGCCAGCAGTCTAGGGAGAGCGAGAGAAGCTTTCTTT.

The rearrangement uses TRBV12-3 or TRBV12-4 and TRBJ2-5; 14 nucleotides line up with TRBD2. This CDR3 spans 17 amino acids. The junction had 10 bases not matched to a gene; V was cut back by 5 bases and J by 5 bases. Here the CDR3 reads CASSRGTSGGPGETQYF. The CDR3 DNA follows: TGTGCCAGCAGTCGGGGGACTAGCGGGGGACCGGGGGAGACCCAGTACTTC.

The gene calls are TRBV20-1 and TRBJ1-4; the D gene is possibly TRBD1 (5 bases). Trimming pared 5 bases from V and 8 bases from J, leaving 18 bases between. The CDR3 has 14 amino acids. Germline V gene data show CDR1 as DFQATT and CDR2 as SNEGSKA (reference sequence). The DNA for the CDR3 is TGCAGTGCTGAGGCCGGGACGGCGGACGAAAAACTGTTTTTT. It is translated as CSAEAGTADEKLFF.

This clonotype was seen more than once but under ten times. The gene calls are TRBV4-1 and TRBJ1-1, with D uncertain. Between the trimmed V and J ends, which lost 3 bases and 0 bases, there was a span of 11 bases. The CDR3 is 15 amino acids. Germline V CDR1 and CDR2: MGHRA, YSYEKL. The CDR3 here is CASSQGPSMNTEAFF. Here the CDR3 DNA reads TGCGCCAGCAGCCAGGGCCCATCCATGAACACTGAAGCTTTCTTT.